This entry is about one T cell receptor (beta chain). The antigen is undetermined. The data are from a study of metastatic and nonmetastatic thyroid tumors. The wider study: Repertoires from malignant and benign thyroid patients were compared across blood and tumor or nodule tissue.

Until they underwent thyroid surgery, no patient had received any treatment. Germline loops: CDR1 MNHEY, CDR2 SVGEGT. V was pared by 2 bases and J by 7 bases, with 9 bases between. This CDR3 is 14 amino acids long. TCRdb re-processed the PCR reads through MiXCR. The sample lists some 19,000 clones; 30% to 35% were seen once. Regarding the study as a whole: Significantly higher TCR beta diversity was reportedly seen in malignant thyroid tumors than benign nodules, in blood and tumor.

The specimen was adjacent normal tissue. This sequence was found in a female donor with papillary thyroid cancer or a benign thyroid nodule (not recorded which). Some clones in this sample may be carry-over from other donors' samples. The V call is TRBV6-2 or TRBV6-3, the J call TRBJ1-6; D unclear. The CDR3 sequence is CASSYKTWNSPLHF. The CDR3 region has the DNA TGTGCCAGCAGTTACAAGACTTGGAATTCACCCCTCCACTTT.